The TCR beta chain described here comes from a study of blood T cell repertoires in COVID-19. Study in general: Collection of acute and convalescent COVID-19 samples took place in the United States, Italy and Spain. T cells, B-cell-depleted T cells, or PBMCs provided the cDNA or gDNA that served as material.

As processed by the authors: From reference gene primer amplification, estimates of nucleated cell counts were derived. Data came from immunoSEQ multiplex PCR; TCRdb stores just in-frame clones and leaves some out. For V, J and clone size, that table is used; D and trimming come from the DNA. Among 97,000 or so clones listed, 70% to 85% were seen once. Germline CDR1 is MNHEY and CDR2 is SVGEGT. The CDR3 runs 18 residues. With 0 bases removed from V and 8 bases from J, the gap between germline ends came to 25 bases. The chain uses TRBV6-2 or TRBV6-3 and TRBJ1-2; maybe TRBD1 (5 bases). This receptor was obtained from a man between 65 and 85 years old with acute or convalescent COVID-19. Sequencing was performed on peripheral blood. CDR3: CASSYSTTGTGGLSGYTF. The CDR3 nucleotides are TGTGCCAGCAGTTACTCGACCACCGGGACGGGGGGACTAAGCGGCTACACCTTC.